The rows below give T cell receptor beta chains drawn from one sample of a study of CD8 T cells in Susac syndrome. TCRdb fed the immunoSEQ multiplex PCR reads into MiXCR, producing one record per CDR3 protein. The sample shows fewer than 85,000 distinct CDR3 sequences, about 95% of them seen only once. The sequenced material came from CD8+ T cells from PBMCs. Receptors originate from a human donor with multiple sclerosis. Both conserved end residues are part of each CDR3. Fields, in order: J gene, clone size, CDR3 length, D gene, V gene, CDR3 DNA, CDR3 protein. A D gene is named only where the DNA matches it firmly. Size tells how often a clone was seen (once, few, many) or the class of an expanded clone, and some rows leave it out.

TRBJ2-1	-	16	-	TRBV7-2	TGTGCCAGCAGCTTAGCGGCCAGCATACCCGACAATGAGCAGTTCTTC	CASSLAASIPDNEQFF
TRBJ2-5	-	15	-	TRBV7-9	TGTGCCAGCAGCTTAGCGCCCAGGGAGCAAGAGACCCAGTACTTC	CASSLAPREQETQYF
TRBJ2-7	-	14	TRBD2	TRBV11-3	TGTGCCAGCAGCCCCCACGGGGGGGAAGGAGGGCAGTACTTC	CASSPHGGEGGQYF
TRBJ2-1	-	16	TRBD2	TRBV29-1	TGCAGCGTTGAGGGAACGAGGACTAGCATTTACAATGAGCAGTTCTTC	CSVEGTRTSIYNEQFF
TRBJ2-7	-	14	-	TRBV29-1	TGCAGCGTTGAGATTATGAGCGGAACCTACGAGCAGTACTTC	CSVEIMSGTYEQYF
TRBJ2-1	-	14	TRBD2	TRBV12-3/TRBV12-4	TGTGCCAGCAGTCCGGGACTAGCTGGCTATGAGCAGTTCTTC	CASSPGLAGYEQFF
TRBJ2-7	-	13	-	TRBV29-1	TGCAGCGTTGACTCGGACGGAACCTACGAGCAGTACTTC	CSVDSDGTYEQYF
TRBJ1-2	-	12	-	TRBV29-1	TGCAGCGTTGAAGACAGGTCCTTTGGCTACACCTTC	CSVEDRSFGYTF
TRBJ2-1	-	15	-	TRBV3-1	TGTGCCAGCAGCCTTCCCCGTGGGGCGAACAATGAGCAGTTCTTC	CASSLPRGANNEQFF
TRBJ2-3	few	14	-	TRBV5-6	TGTGCCAGCAGTTGGCGGACAGTCACAGATACGCAGTATTTT	CASSWRTVTDTQYF
TRBJ1-1	-	14	-	TRBV13	TGTGCCAGCAGCTTGGCGGCGGGAAACACTGAAGCTTTCTTT	CASSLAAGNTEAFF
TRBJ2-1	-	12	-	TRBV7-9	TGTGCCAGCAGCTTAGGTACGCGTGAGCAGTTCTTC	CASSLGTREQFF
TRBJ2-7	-	17	-	TRBV20-1	TGCAGTGCTAGAGAGTGGGGGGACAGCAGGATCTCCTACGAGCAGTACTTC	CSAREWGDSRISYEQYF
TRBJ1-4	-	13	-	TRBV3-1	TGTGCCAGCAGCCAAGCCCCGATAGAAAAACTGTTTTTT	CASSQAPIEKLFF
TRBJ2-7	-	14	-	TRBV7-9	TGTGCCAGCAGCTATGTGGGGGGCTCCTACGAGCAGTACTTC	CASSYVGGSYEQYF